This T cell receptor (beta chain) emerged from a study of shared clonotypes between healthy human individuals (dated by TCRdb to about 2020). About the full investigation: The cohort comprised two women and a few men aged 18 to 49 years. Per donor, three plates each were used for CD4 naive and CD4 memory, two for CD8 naive, and one for CD8 memory. To estimate repertoire size and how much clonotype sharing occurs between individuals, the study deeply sequenced the blood TCR repertoires of five healthy adults. To increase sequencing depth and limit assay-specific biases, TCR repertoire library preparation and sequencing were carried out by different laboratories using diverse techniques. Between about 0.85 and 8.9 billion PBMCs per donor were obtained by leukapheresis.

Using the deep immunoSEQ assay, TCR CDR3 regions were amplified from genomic DNA by multiplex PCR. Extracted genomic DNA from each cell subset was spread evenly across all wells of several immunoSEQ 96-well plates, with each plate serving as a replicate. Each replicate PCR for sorted subsets received 150 to 250 ng genomic DNA, equal to about 30,000 T cell genomes. Purified libraries were measured with a Qubit 3.0 fluorometer, size-checked on a Bioanalyzer 2100, and measured again with the KAPA Library Quantification kit. Every immunoSEQ 96-well plate was sequenced on a dedicated single-read 150-cycle Illumina NextSeq 550 flow cell. Per the source publication's procedure: Because only junctional sequences without quality scores were contained in the immunoSEQ output, filtering matching that applied to full-length reads could not be performed. To assign V/J genes and CDR3, sequences were annotated against IMGT germline references using PyIR, a Python wrapper for IgBLAST v1.9. Reads were removed for weak V/J assignments (E-value above 1e-6), missing CDR3, stop codons, out-of-frame junctions, or ambiguous translated residues. V3J clonotypes were defined as sequences sharing an identical inferred V gene, J gene, and CDR3 amino acid sequence. Percentage overlap between repertoires was computed as shared unique clonotypes divided by the size of the smaller repertoire. Three approaches were used to assess repertoire richness: RTK rarefaction, the Chao1 estimator, and Recon v2.1 estimates of unobserved clonotypes. Generation probabilities for all TCRbeta clonotypes obtained by the gDNA method from four donors were computed using OLGA. TCRdb took over this immuneACCESS table, retaining in-frame rearrangements with V and J assigned. Such tables are incomplete; in checked studies, under half of the missing clones stem from an unresolved V gene, and the remainder is unexplained. V and J calls and clone size are those listed in that table; D and trimming were worked out from the DNA. In all, the sample holds millions of clones, and roughly 95% of those were seen once. The leading ten clones occupy about 1.1% of the sample.

What the work shows at the level of the full study, not this receptor alone: Naive subsets generally had larger estimated clonotype richness than memory subsets. Higher generation probabilities were observed for clonotypes shared by all four sorted-subset donors than for non-shared clonotypes. The genetic and exposure-history diversity represented was limited by the small number of donors. Incomplete sequencing was indicated by rarefaction of sorted-subset datasets, despite the large sequencing depth. Pairwise subsampling indicated that sequencing depth was expected to affect the degree of clonotype sharing among donors. Sampling was restricted to blood, and TCR repertoires in tissues likely differ from the TCR repertoires found in blood. Sharing across a few donors was observed for about 5% of naive CD4, over 3% of naive CD8, 2% to 2.5% of memory CD4, and approximately 0.41% of memory CD8 clonotypes.

A remark on this clone: The specificity of this receptor is unknown. No per-base quality is available; no much larger clone lies one base away.

CDR1 and CDR2 (MNHEY, SMNVEV) derive from the germline V gene (reference sequence). The cysteine opens and the phenylalanine closes a CDR3 of 16 amino acids. Kept here is only the CDR3 DNA, which spans 48 bases and is read in frame from base 1. Between the V and J ends, shortened by 8 bases and 2 bases respectively, the junction contains 18 bases. CD8 naive samples were obtained by positive selection for CCR7 among CD45RO-negative cells, yielding a CD45RA+CCR7+ population from which TemRA cells were excluded. Donors were healthy HIV-negative adults with no recently reported acute infections or vaccinations. Only Caucasian adults living in Nashville, Tennessee, USA were represented among the donors. Blood was collected by leukapheresis, and PBMCs were isolated by Ficoll-Histopaque density gradient centrifugation and then cryopreserved in liquid nitrogen vapor phase. Analytical flow cytometry was used to check the purity and quantity of each magnetically sorted T cell population. Each sorted fraction had its genomic DNA isolated and then quantified by UV absorbance on a Nanodrop 2000c.

This clonotype originated in a man aged 18 to 30 in good health. The sequence joins TRBV27 to TRBJ2-2; TRBD1 is perhaps the D gene, given 5 matching bases. Source material: naive CD8+ T cells sorted from blood. The cell subset or site label for this specimen denotes: CD45RA+CCR7+. DNA sequence: TGTGCCAGCTGTCCGGCGGCAGGGTTCAACACCGGGGAGCTGTTTTTT. This codes for CASCPAAGFNTGELFF.